These T cell receptor beta chains were read from a single sample in a study of OX40 agonist ivuxolimab in advanced cancers. Generated by immunoSEQ multiplex PCR, the TCRdb table keeps only in-frame clones and is missing some. Among about 150,000 clones listed, approximately 90% were seen once. The starting material was CD4+ or CD8+ T cells sorted from blood, obtained in a trial of the OX40 agonist ivuxolimab. The receptors were gathered from an adult with an advanced solid tumor such as melanoma, head and neck, liver or kidney cancer. CDR3s include the opening cysteine and the closing phenylalanine or tryptophan. The D gene is left open where the match is weak. Clone size is not always given. Where it is, it says once, few, many or a class for expanded clones.

>TRBJ1-1|NA|TRBV7-8|NA
TGTGCCAGCAGCGGAGGCTCCGGGACGCACGGCACTGAAGCTTTCTTT
CASSGGSGTHGTEAFF
>TRBJ2-1|TRBD2|TRBV5-1|NA
TGCGCCAGCAGCTTGCTCACTGGGGGGAGGGGACTCACCTACAATGAGCAGTTCTTC
CASSLLTGGRGLTYNEQFF
>TRBJ1-5|TRBD1|TRBV27|NA
TGTGCCAGCAGTTTAAGGGGGCAGGGGGCGAGTGGCAATCAGCCCCAGCATTTT
CASSLRGQGASGNQPQHF
>TRBJ1-1|NA|TRBV29-1|once
TGCAGCGTTGAAGGCCTTAGGGGCAATGAAGCTTTCTTT
CSVEGLRGNEAFF
>TRBJ2-1|TRBD2|TRBV5-4|NA
TGTGCCAGCTGTCTAGCGGTTTGCTCCTACAATGAGCAGTTCTTC
CASCLAVCSYNEQFF
>TRBJ2-7|NA|TRBV6-5|NA
TGTGCCAGCAGTTACCATATCGGCAGGGACTACGAGCAGTACTTC
CASSYHIGRDYEQYF
>TRBJ2-1|NA|TRBV28|NA
TGTGCCAGCAGTTTGGGCGGGGCTCACTCCTACAATGAGCAGTTCTTC
CASSLGGAHSYNEQFF
>TRBJ1-1|NA|TRBV5-1|few
TGCGCCAGCAGCTTGGCCGGACTGACTGAAGCTTTCTTT
CASSLAGLTEAFF
>TRBJ1-1|NA|TRBV19|NA
TGTGCCAGTAGCTCTTTGGCAGGGATATGGACTGAAGCTTTCTTT
CASSSLAGIWTEAFF
>TRBJ2-7|TRBD1|TRBV11-1|NA
TGTGCCAGCAGCTTAGGGGACAGGCGACACTACGAGCAGTACTTC
CASSLGDRRHYEQYF
>TRBJ2-2|NA|TRBV2|NA
TGTGCCAGCAGTGAATACGGGACCGGGGAGCTGTTTTTT
CASSEYGTGELFF
>TRBJ2-7|NA|TRBV6-5|NA
TGTGCCAGCAGTTACTTTTTGAGTGGGGAGCAGTACTTC
CASSYFLSGEQYF
>TRBJ2-2|NA|TRBV6-1|NA
TGTGCCAGCAGTGAACACGGCAGGCCGACGGGGGAGCTGTTTTTT
CASSEHGRPTGELFF
>TRBJ2-3|NA|TRBV7-2|once
TGTGCCAGCAGCTACCCAAACACAGATACGCAGTATTTT
CASSYPNTDTQYF
>TRBJ2-7|TRBD2|TRBV28|NA
TGTGCCAGCACCCCCGGGACTAGCGGGTACGAGCAGTACTTC
CASTPGTSGYEQYF
>TRBJ2-7|TRBD1|TRBV14|NA
TGTGCCAGCAGCCAGCCTCAGGGGGCACTCGCCTACGAGCAGTACTTC
CASSQPQGALAYEQYF
>TRBJ2-3|TRBD1|TRBV11-2|NA
TGTGCCAGCAGCCCGGACAGGGCCACAGATACGCAGTATTTT
CASSPDRATDTQYF
>TRBJ2-3|NA|TRBV27|NA
TGTGCCAGCAGTTTATCCACGTCGCTTACAGATACGCAGTATTTT
CASSLSTSLTDTQYF
>TRBJ1-3|NA|TRBV12-5|NA
TGTGCTAGTGGCCGAGGCGACACCATATATTTT
CASGRGDTIYF
>TRBJ1-2|NA|TRBV7-2|NA
TGTGCCAGCAGCGTAGCTGGTTATGGCTACACCTTC
CASSVAGYGYTF
>TRBJ2-3|TRBD2|TRBV5-4|NA
TGTGCCAGCAGCTTGTATCTAGCGGGGTTTACAGATACGCAGTATTTT
CASSLYLAGFTDTQYF
>TRBJ2-3|TRBD2|TRBV5-4|NA
TGTGCCAGCAGCCAGGGACTAGCCCCAACAGATACGCAGTATTTT
CASSQGLAPTDTQYF
>TRBJ1-5|NA|TRBV27|NA
TGTGCCAGCAGTTCAGGGAATAGCAATCAGCCCCAGCATTTT
CASSSGNSNQPQHF
>TRBJ1-5|NA|TRBV20-1|NA
TGCAGTGCTAGTATGGATCAGCCCCAGCATTTT
CSASMDQPQHF
>TRBJ1-5|NA|TRBV6-1|NA
TGTGCCAGCAGTACACCACGGATCGGCAATCAGCCCCAGCATTTT
CASSTPRIGNQPQHF
>TRBJ1-6|NA|TRBV2|NA
TGTGCCAGCACTTGGGGCAGAAATTCACCCCTCCACTTT
CASTWGRNSPLHF
>TRBJ2-4|TRBD2|TRBV5-6|NA
TGTGCCAGCCAACGGGGCGGGAGTGCCAAAAACATTCAGTACTTC
CASQRGGSAKNIQYF
>TRBJ2-1|TRBD1|TRBV5-1|NA
TGCGCCAGCAGCCTGGGGCTGGGACAGGGAATACATGAGCAGTTCTTC
CASSLGLGQGIHEQFF
>TRBJ2-3|TRBD2|TRBV10-3|NA
TGTGCCATCAGTGAGGGGGCAACTAGCGGGAGAAGCACAGATACGCAGTATTTT
CAISEGATSGRSTDTQYF
>TRBJ2-3|TRBD1|TRBV5-6|NA
TGTGCCAGCAGCTCCTTGACAGGGGAAGATACGCAGTATTTT
CASSSLTGEDTQYF
>TRBJ1-2|NA|TRBV7-2|NA
TGTGCCAGCAGCCAAATCGACAGAAACTATGGCTACACCTTC
CASSQIDRNYGYTF
>TRBJ1-2|NA|TRBV27|few
TGTGCCAGCAGTTTCGCCTCGGGCTATGGCTACACCTTC
CASSFASGYGYTF
>TRBJ1-1|NA|TRBV9|few
TGTGCCAGCAGCGTATTGGGAGAACGAGCTTTCTTT
CASSVLGERAFF
>TRBJ1-1|NA|TRBV6-5|NA
TGTGCCAGCAGCACCGGGATAAACACTGAAGCTTTCTTT
CASSTGINTEAFF
>TRBJ2-1|TRBD1|TRBV18|NA
TGTGCCAGCTCACCACCCGACAGGGCCTCCTACAATGAGCAGTTCTTC
CASSPPDRASYNEQFF
>TRBJ1-4|NA|TRBV25-1|NA
TGTGCCAGCAGTGAAGTGCGCGGCGTCGGGGGAGAAAAACTGTTTTTT
CASSEVRGVGGEKLFF